Below are 8 T cell receptor beta chains sequenced from a single sample in a study of blood T cell repertoires in COVID-19. Sequencing used immunoSEQ multiplex PCR; TCRdb keeps in-frame clones, though not all of them. The table lists 200,000 to 300,000 clones, around 88% of them singletons. Source material: peripheral blood. The source of these receptors is a man aged 80 or over with acute or convalescent COVID-19.

CDR3 sequence (DNA): TGTGCCAGCAGTGAAGCCAGGGGTGGCTATGGCTACACCTTC. Residues: CASSEARGGYGYTF. The chain recombines TRBV2 with TRBJ1-2; maybe TRBD1 (6 bases). V gave up 0 bases and J gave up 4 bases, with 9 bases separating them. The CDR3 extends over 14 amino acids. CDR1 and CDR2 from the germline V gene are SNHLY and FYNNEI.

The chain couples TRBV21-1 to TRBJ2-7; TRBD2 was called by the table and not checked on the DNA. TRBV21-1 is designated a pseudogene. This CDR3 contains 14 residues. CDR3 loop: CASNPSGWPYEQYF. CDR3 coding DNA: TGTGCCAGCAACCCCTCGGGTTGGCCCTACGAGCAGTACTTC.

The chain carries TRBV5-1 and TRBJ2-5, with 9 nucleotides matching TRBD2. The germline V gene encodes CDR1 SGHRS and CDR2 YFSETQ. The CDR3 spans 15 residues. With 4 bases clipped from V and 2 bases from J, the junction kept 6 bases outside the gene matches. CDR3 nucleotide sequence: TGCGCCAGCAGCATCATAGCGGGGGTGCAAGAGACCCAGTACTTC. It translates to CASSIIAGVQETQYF.

The chain uses TRBV14 and TRBJ2-1; D ambiguous. CDR3 size: 14 residues. CDR1 is SGHDN, CDR2 FVKESK, per germline. Trimming left V 3 bases short and J 2 bases short, with 8 bases between. This CDR3 reads CASSHRETYNEQFF. As DNA, the CDR3 is TGTGCCAGCAGCCATAGAGAGACCTACAATGAGCAGTTCTTC. Using reference TRBV14 and TRBJ2-1 for the parts outside the CDR3, the full variable domain is EAGVTQFPSHSVIEKGQTVTLRCDPISGHDNLYWYRRVMGKEIKFLLHFVKESKQDESGMPNNRFLAERTGGTYSTLKVQPAELEDSGVYFCASSHRETYNEQFFGPGTRLTVL.

The gene calls are TRBV25-1 and TRBJ1-2; TRBD1 agrees at 8 bases. CDR1 and CDR2 from the germline V gene are MGHDK and SYGVNS. CDR3 length equals 16 residues. After removal of 3 bases from V and 7 bases from J, the junction contained 13 bases not matched to a gene. The CDR3 sequence: CASSDPRQGRISGYTF. The CDR3 coding sequence is TGTGCCAGCAGTGACCCCCGACAGGGGCGAATCTCTGGCTACACCTTC.

The chain couples TRBV5-6 to TRBJ2-7; tentative D call: TRBD1 (5 bases). Deletions cut 0 bases from V and 2 bases from J, with 18 bases between. Germline V gene sequence: CDR1 SGHDT, CDR2 YYEEEE. CDR3 length: 17 residues. This CDR3 is CASSLELRQQKAYEQYF. As DNA, the CDR3 is TGTGCCAGCAGCTTGGAGTTAAGACAGCAAAAAGCCTACGAGCAGTACTTC. Full variable domain (rest looked up from reference TRBV5-6 and TRBJ2-7): DAGVTQSPTHLIKTRGQQVTLRCSPKSGHDTVSWYQQALGQGPQFIFQYYEEEERQRGNFPDRFSGHQFPNYSSELNVNALLLGDSALYLCASSLELRQQKAYEQYFGPGTRLTVT.

This sequence joins TRBV28 and TRBJ2-2; TRBD2 might be the D (6 bases). Germline V lookup: CDR1 MDHEN, CDR2 SYDVKM. This CDR3 contains 16 residues. Trimming removed 4 bases from V and 2 bases from J, with 14 bases in between. The CDR3 region has the DNA TGTGCCAGCAGTTCCGACCGGACTAAAAACACCGGGGAGCTGTTTTTT. It codes for CASSSDRTKNTGELFF.

A remark on this clone: Because the CDR3's place on the DNA is in doubt, the DNA is left out and the CDR3 is given as listed by TCRdb. The rearrangement joins TRBV19 to TRBJ1-5; the table's TRBD1 call for D was not verified on the DNA. Ends included, the CDR3 has 15 residues. Germline CDR1 and CDR2: LNHDA and SQIVND (reference sequence). CDR3 residues: CASSISAQANQPQHF.